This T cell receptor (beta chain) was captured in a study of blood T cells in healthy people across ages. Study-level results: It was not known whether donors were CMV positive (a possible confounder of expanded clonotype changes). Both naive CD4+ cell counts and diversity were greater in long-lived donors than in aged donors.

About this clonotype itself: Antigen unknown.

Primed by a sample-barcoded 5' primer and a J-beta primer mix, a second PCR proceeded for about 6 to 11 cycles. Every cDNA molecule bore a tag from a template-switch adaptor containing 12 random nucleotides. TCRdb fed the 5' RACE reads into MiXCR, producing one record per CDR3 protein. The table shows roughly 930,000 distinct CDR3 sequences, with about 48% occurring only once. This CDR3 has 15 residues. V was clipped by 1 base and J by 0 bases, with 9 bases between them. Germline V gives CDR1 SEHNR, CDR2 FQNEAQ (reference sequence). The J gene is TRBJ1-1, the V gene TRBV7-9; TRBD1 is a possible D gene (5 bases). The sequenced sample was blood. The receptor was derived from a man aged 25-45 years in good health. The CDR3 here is CASSLEGAMNTEAFF. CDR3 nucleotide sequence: TGTGCCAGCAGCTTAGAAGGGGCAATGAACACTGAAGCTTTCTTT.